The sample holds many counts of the clone carrying this TCR beta chain. Its cognate antigen is unknown. The TCR beta CDR3 regions underwent amplification using RNA transcripts as the source. Using the HTBI primer set, a first-round RT-PCR was run on the TCR CDR3. TCRdb re-analysed the multiplex PCR reads in MiXCR, keeping a single row per CDR3 protein. The profile covers about 480,000 distinct CDR3 sequences, with 22% appearing a single time and around 50% taken by the ten largest. CDR3 length: 15 amino acids. V was cut by 5 bases and J by 2 bases, with 15 bases left in between. Per germline, CDR1 SGHAT and CDR2 FQNNGV. The data belong to a study of T cells in Graves' hyperthyroidism and ophthalmopathy. Study overall: The blood sample was taken at first diagnosis, before treatment began.

Overall study results and limits: Blood shared most expanded thyroid clonotypes above 0.001.

Each diagnosis drew on symptoms, thyroxine, TRAb, thyroid ultrasound and orbital computed tomography findings. The sample consisted of blood. The clonotype was recovered from a woman in her seventies with Graves' ophthalmopathy. V gene TRBV11-2 combines with J gene TRBJ2-5, with D perhaps given as TRBD1 or TRBD2 (5 bases each). DNA for the CDR3: TGTGCCAGCAGCCTCGTGGGACCGATACAAGAGACCCAGTACTTC. Its protein is CASSLVGPIQETQYF.